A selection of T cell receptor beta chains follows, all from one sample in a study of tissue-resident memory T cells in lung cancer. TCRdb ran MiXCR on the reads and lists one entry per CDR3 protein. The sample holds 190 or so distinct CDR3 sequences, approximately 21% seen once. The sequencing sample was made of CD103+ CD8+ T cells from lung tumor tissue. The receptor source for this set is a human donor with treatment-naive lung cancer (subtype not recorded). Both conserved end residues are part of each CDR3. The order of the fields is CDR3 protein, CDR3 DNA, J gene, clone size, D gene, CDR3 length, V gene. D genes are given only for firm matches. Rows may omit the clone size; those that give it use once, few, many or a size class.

CDR3: CASSPLPLFRGYTF
DNA: TGTGCCAGCAGCCCCCTCCCATTGTTCCGGGGCTACACCTTC
J: TRBJ1-2
size: -
D: -
length: 14
V: TRBV13

CDR3: CASSDSREGERGTEAFF
DNA: TGTGCCAGCTCTGACTCCCGGGAGGGGGAGCGAGGAACTGAAGCTTTCTTT
J: TRBJ1-1
size: hyperexpanded
D: -
length: 17
V: TRBV12-3/TRBV12-4

CDR3: CASSSSGYQETQYF
DNA: TGTGCCAGCAGCAGTAGCGGGTACCAAGAGACCCAGTACTTC
J: TRBJ2-5
size: medium-sized
D: TRBD2
length: 14
V: TRBV7-9

CDR3: CASSLYNGELFF
DNA: TGTGCCAGCAGCCTTTATAACGGGGAGCTGTTTTTT
J: TRBJ2-2
size: hyperexpanded
D: -
length: 12
V: TRBV12-3/TRBV12-4

CDR3: CASSLQRVGTEAFF
DNA: TGTGCCAGCAGTCTCCAGAGGGTGGGCACTGAAGCTTTCTTT
J: TRBJ1-1
size: hyperexpanded
D: -
length: 14
V: TRBV28

CDR3: CASSPYLGSYNEQFF
DNA: TGTGCCAGCAGCCCTTATCTTGGCTCCTACAATGAGCAGTTCTTC
J: TRBJ2-1
size: medium-sized
D: -
length: 15
V: TRBV9

CDR3: CASSPSSTTPYNEQFF
DNA: TGCGCCAGCAGCCCGTCGTCTACAACCCCCTACAATGAGCAGTTCTTC
J: TRBJ2-1
size: medium-sized
D: -
length: 16
V: TRBV4-3

CDR3: CASSLTGGTGGTEAFF
DNA: TGTGCCAGCAGCTTAACGGGAGGGACAGGGGGCACTGAAGCTTTCTTT
J: TRBJ1-1
size: large
D: TRBD1
length: 16
V: TRBV7-3

CDR3: CASDPGQGNEQFF
DNA: TGTGCCAGCGATCCGGGACAGGGGAATGAGCAGTTCTTC
J: TRBJ2-1
size: medium-sized
D: TRBD1
length: 13
V: TRBV9

CDR3: CAISDDRDRDGFRYNQPQHF
DNA: TGTGCCATCAGTGACGACCGGGACAGGGATGGATTCCGATACAATCAGCCCCAGCATTTT
J: TRBJ1-5
size: medium-sized
D: TRBD1
length: 20
V: TRBV10-3

CDR3: CASSDSQFTDTQYF
DNA: TGTGCCAGCAGTGACAGCCAATTCACAGATACGCAGTATTTT
J: TRBJ2-3
size: large
D: -
length: 14
V: TRBV11-3

CDR3: CASSSSGWEQYF
DNA: TGTGCCAGCAGCTCCTCAGGGTGGGAGCAGTACTTC
J: TRBJ2-7
size: hyperexpanded
D: -
length: 12
V: TRBV5-6

CDR3: CASTQTGNNQPQHF
DNA: TGTGCCAGCACCCAGACAGGGAACAATCAGCCCCAGCATTTT
J: TRBJ1-5
size: -
D: TRBD1
length: 14
V: TRBV12-3/TRBV12-4

CDR3: CASSKAEKQRDRVPWEQYF
DNA: TGTGCCAGCAGCAAAGCCGAAAAGCAAAGGGACAGGGTTCCCTGGGAGCAGTACTTC
J: TRBJ2-7
size: large
D: -
length: 19
V: TRBV21-1

CDR3: CSARGWDRGTYEQYF
DNA: TGCAGTGCTAGGGGTTGGGACAGGGGAACCTACGAGCAGTACTTC
J: TRBJ2-7
size: medium-sized
D: TRBD1
length: 15
V: TRBV20-1

CDR3: CASSNDMTPGWIF
DNA: TGTGCCAGCAGCAACGACATGACACCTGGGTGGATCTTC
J: TRBJ2-1
size: hyperexpanded
D: -
length: 13
V: TRBV5-5

CDR3: CASSPFTSGNTGELFF
DNA: TGTGCCAGCAGCCCCTTTACTAGCGGGAACACCGGGGAGCTGTTTTTT
J: TRBJ2-2
size: hyperexpanded
D: TRBD2
length: 16
V: TRBV27

CDR3: CASNDMTPGWIF
DNA: TGTGCCAGCAACGACATGACACCTGGGTGGATCTTC
J: TRBJ2-1
size: -
D: -
length: 12
V: TRBV5-5

CDR3: CASSEGQETDTQYF
DNA: TGTGCCAGCAGCGAGGGGCAGGAGACAGATACGCAGTATTTT
J: TRBJ2-3
size: medium-sized
D: -
length: 14
V: TRBV6-5

CDR3: CASSFPLGQNTEAFF
DNA: TGTGCCAGCAGCTTCCCCCTCGGGCAGAACACTGAAGCTTTCTTT
J: TRBJ1-1
size: large
D: -
length: 15
V: TRBV5-6

CDR3: CASSYVGAGPQYF
DNA: TGTGCCAGCAGTTACGTGGGGGCAGGCCCGCAGTATTTT
J: TRBJ2-3
size: hyperexpanded
D: -
length: 13
V: TRBV6-2/TRBV6-3

CDR3: CASSLFLWTGSSYNEQFF
DNA: TGTGCCAGCAGTCTCTTCCTTTGGACGGGGAGCTCCTACAATGAGCAGTTCTTC
J: TRBJ2-1
size: medium-sized
D: -
length: 18
V: TRBV7-7

CDR3: CASSEWASGETQYF
DNA: TGTGCCAGCAGTGAATGGGCTAGCGGGGAGACCCAGTACTTC
J: TRBJ2-5
size: few
D: TRBD2
length: 14
V: TRBV2

CDR3: CASSQRRQGTFDNEQFF
DNA: TGCGCCAGCAGCCAAAGACGCCAGGGGACCTTCGACAATGAGCAGTTCTTC
J: TRBJ2-1
size: medium-sized
D: -
length: 17
V: TRBV4-3

CDR3: CANSLSGGGNNEQFF
DNA: TGTGCCAACAGCCTTTCGGGCGGGGGGAACAATGAGCAGTTCTTC
J: TRBJ2-1
size: -
D: TRBD2
length: 15
V: TRBV4-2

CDR3: CASSWEGSYEQYF
DNA: TGTGCCAGCAGCTGGGAAGGCTCCTACGAGCAGTACTTC
J: TRBJ2-7
size: large
D: -
length: 13
V: TRBV12-3/TRBV12-4

CDR3: CASSQDRGGAREQYF
DNA: TGCGCCAGCAGCCAAGATCGGGGGGGGGCAAGGGAGCAGTACTTC
J: TRBJ2-7
size: large
D: TRBD2
length: 15
V: TRBV4-3

CDR3: CASSNFQGHYEQYF
DNA: TGTGCCAGCAGTAATTTCCAGGGGCACTACGAGCAGTACTTC
J: TRBJ2-7
size: large
D: -
length: 14
V: TRBV27

CDR3: CASQEGLSYEQYF
DNA: TGTGCCAGCCAAGAGGGCTTAAGCTACGAGCAGTACTTC
J: TRBJ2-7
size: large
D: -
length: 13
V: TRBV7-9

CDR3: CASSFGGGVNERFF
DNA: TGTGCCAGCAGCTTTGGCGGGGGGGTCAATGAGCGGTTCTTC
J: TRBJ2-1
size: -
D: TRBD2
length: 14
V: TRBV7-3

CDR3: CASSFGPFGTGELFF
DNA: TGTGCCAGCAGTTTTGGTCCGTTTGGCACCGGGGAGCTGTTTTTT
J: TRBJ2-2
size: medium-sized
D: -
length: 15
V: TRBV12-3/TRBV12-4

CDR3: CASSPKPSTDTQYF
DNA: TGTGCCAGCAGCCCGAAGCCTAGCACAGATACGCAGTATTTT
J: TRBJ2-3
size: -
D: -
length: 14
V: TRBV11-2

CDR3: CASSQDLAGFAYEQYF
DNA: TGTGCCAGCAGCCAAGATCTGGCAGGGTTCGCCTACGAGCAGTACTTC
J: TRBJ2-7
size: large
D: -
length: 16
V: TRBV4-2

CDR3: CATSLAGGTDTQYF
DNA: TGTGCCACCTCACTAGCGGGGGGCACAGATACGCAGTATTTT
J: TRBJ2-3
size: -
D: TRBD2
length: 14
V: TRBV6-5

CDR3: CASSQESFFSLDTGELFF
DNA: TGTGCCAGCAGCCAAGAATCCTTCTTTTCCCTGGACACCGGGGAGCTGTTTTTT
J: TRBJ2-2
size: -
D: -
length: 18
V: TRBV14

CDR3: CASSPTPSTDTQYF
DNA: TGTGCCAGCAGCCCGACTCCTAGCACAGATACGCAGTATTTT
J: TRBJ2-3
size: large
D: -
length: 14
V: TRBV11-2

CDR3: CASTGGDRYYGYTF
DNA: TGTGCCAGCACCGGGGGAGACCGCTACTATGGCTACACCTTC
J: TRBJ1-2
size: medium-sized
D: -
length: 14
V: TRBV6-2/TRBV6-3

CDR3: CASSGRLADTGELFF
DNA: TGTGCCAGCAGTGGACGGTTAGCGGACACCGGGGAGCTGTTTTTT
J: TRBJ2-2
size: medium-sized
D: -
length: 15
V: TRBV12-3/TRBV12-4

CDR3: CASSLGGQRLLQTQYF
DNA: TGTGCCAGCAGTTTAGGGGGACAAAGACTGTTGCAGACCCAGTACTTC
J: TRBJ2-5
size: once
D: -
length: 16
V: TRBV28

CDR3: CSAPFGTNEQFF
DNA: TGCAGTGCTCCATTTGGGACCAATGAGCAGTTCTTC
J: TRBJ2-1
size: hyperexpanded
D: -
length: 12
V: TRBV20-1

CDR3: CASSPGGGGWYNEQFF
DNA: TGTGCCAGCAGCCCCGGGGGAGGGGGCTGGTACAATGAGCAGTTCTTC
J: TRBJ2-1
size: -
D: -
length: 16
V: TRBV11-2

CDR3: CASRTGLQETQYF
DNA: TGTGCCAGCAGGACAGGGTTACAAGAGACCCAGTACTTC
J: TRBJ2-5
size: large
D: TRBD1
length: 13
V: TRBV14

CDR3: CASSPEGSGLYEQYF
DNA: TGTGCCAGCAGTCCCGAGGGTAGCGGACTCTACGAGCAGTACTTC
J: TRBJ2-7
size: large
D: -
length: 15
V: TRBV12-3/TRBV12-4

CDR3: CASSSGNSRLTQYF
DNA: TGTGCCAGCAGCTCCGGGAACAGCCGGCTTACGCAGTATTTT
J: TRBJ2-3
size: few
D: -
length: 14
V: TRBV5-6